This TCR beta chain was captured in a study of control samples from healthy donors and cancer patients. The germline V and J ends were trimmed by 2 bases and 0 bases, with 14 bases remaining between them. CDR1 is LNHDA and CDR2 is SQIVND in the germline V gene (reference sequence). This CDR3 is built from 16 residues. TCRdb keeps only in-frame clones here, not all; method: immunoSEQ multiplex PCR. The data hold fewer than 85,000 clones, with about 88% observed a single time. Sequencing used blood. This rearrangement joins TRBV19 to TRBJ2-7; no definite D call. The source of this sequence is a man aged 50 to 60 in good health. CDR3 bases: TGTGCCAGTAGTATAATCTACGGGTTTACCTCCTACGAGCAGTACTTC. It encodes CASSIIYGFTSYEQYF.